These T cell receptor beta chains were read from a single sample in a study of cytomegalovirus exposure and HLA in healthy donors. Repertoires were generated with immunoSEQ multiplex PCR, while TCRdb's copy carries only in-frame clones and drops some. This table has about 150,000 clones, 82% appearing once. Material for sequencing was PBMCs. These TCRs come from a woman aged 45-65 years in good health and CMV-seropositive. CDR3s include the opening cysteine and the closing phenylalanine or tryptophan. Fields, in order: V gene, D gene, clone size, J gene, CDR3 DNA, CDR3 protein. D genes are given only for firm matches. Clone size is given for some rows only: seen once, a few or many times, or a class if the clone is expanded.

v_call: TRBV30; d_call: -; clone_size: -; j_call: TRBJ1-4; cdr3_nt: TGTGCCTGGAATAGGTTACAGGGATTTGGGGGTAGCGAAAAACTGTTTTTT; cdr3_aa: CAWNRLQGFGGSEKLFF
v_call: TRBV4-1; d_call: TRBD1; clone_size: -; j_call: TRBJ1-2; cdr3_nt: TGCGCCAGCAGCCAAGATCAAGGCAGGGGGGTGAGAGGCTACACCTTC; cdr3_aa: CASSQDQGRGVRGYTF
v_call: TRBV7-9; d_call: TRBD2; clone_size: -; j_call: TRBJ2-5; cdr3_nt: TGTGCCAGCAGACCAACTAGCGGACCACAAGAGACCCAGTACTTC; cdr3_aa: CASRPTSGPQETQYF
v_call: TRBV2; d_call: TRBD1; clone_size: -; j_call: TRBJ2-7; cdr3_nt: TGTGCCAGCAGTGAGGGACAGGGCCCGGACGAGCAGTACTTC; cdr3_aa: CASSEGQGPDEQYF
v_call: TRBV19; d_call: -; clone_size: -; j_call: TRBJ1-1; cdr3_nt: TGTGCCAGTAGTATCCAGGGCGGGGGAAACACTGAAGCTTTCTTT; cdr3_aa: CASSIQGGGNTEAFF
v_call: TRBV10-3; d_call: -; clone_size: once; j_call: TRBJ2-3; cdr3_nt: TGTGCCATCAGTGGAGGTGATACGCAGTATTTT; cdr3_aa: CAISGGDTQYF
v_call: TRBV5-1; d_call: TRBD1; clone_size: -; j_call: TRBJ1-5; cdr3_nt: TGCGCCAGCAGCTTGGGGGGGGGACAGGGAGTTCAGCCCCAGCATTTT; cdr3_aa: CASSLGGGQGVQPQHF
v_call: TRBV15; d_call: TRBD1; clone_size: -; j_call: TRBJ2-1; cdr3_nt: TGTGCCACCAGCGACAGGGTTGAAAATGAGCAGTTCTTC; cdr3_aa: CATSDRVENEQFF
v_call: TRBV29-1; d_call: -; clone_size: -; j_call: TRBJ2-5; cdr3_nt: TGCAGCGCCAGGACAGAGGGGATCGAGACCCAGTACTTC; cdr3_aa: CSARTEGIETQYF
v_call: TRBV27; d_call: -; clone_size: -; j_call: TRBJ2-7; cdr3_nt: TGTGCCAGCAGTTCCCTCCCCCGTCGCGAGCAGTACTTC; cdr3_aa: CASSSLPRREQYF
v_call: TRBV7-9; d_call: -; clone_size: -; j_call: TRBJ1-4; cdr3_nt: TGTGCCAGCAGCCACGCAATGAGAACTAATGAAAAACTGTTTTTT; cdr3_aa: CASSHAMRTNEKLFF
v_call: TRBV6-1; d_call: TRBD1; clone_size: -; j_call: TRBJ2-7; cdr3_nt: TGTGCCAGCAGTGAAGGACGTCGACCGGGACAGGGACCTAGCTCCTACGAGCAGTACTTC; cdr3_aa: CASSEGRRPGQGPSSYEQYF
v_call: TRBV19; d_call: -; clone_size: -; j_call: TRBJ1-1; cdr3_nt: TGTGCCAGTAGTCAAACAGATCACACTGAAGCTTTCTTT; cdr3_aa: CASSQTDHTEAFF
v_call: TRBV6-1; d_call: -; clone_size: -; j_call: TRBJ2-7; cdr3_nt: TGTGCCAGCACCAGGGGAAGGCCATCCTACGAGCAGTACTTC; cdr3_aa: CASTRGRPSYEQYF
v_call: TRBV5-4; d_call: TRBD2; clone_size: few; j_call: TRBJ2-7; cdr3_nt: TGTGCCAGCAGCCGGACTAGCGGGAGTAGCAAAACCTACGAGCAGTACTTC; cdr3_aa: CASSRTSGSSKTYEQYF
v_call: TRBV29-1; d_call: -; clone_size: once; j_call: TRBJ1-4; cdr3_nt: TGCAGCGCTGGAAGGGGAAGGAATGAAAAACTGTTTTTT; cdr3_aa: CSAGRGRNEKLFF
v_call: TRBV2; d_call: -; clone_size: -; j_call: TRBJ1-2; cdr3_nt: TGTGCCAGCAGACAAGATACCTCGGGCTACACCTTC; cdr3_aa: CASRQDTSGYTF
v_call: TRBV30; d_call: -; clone_size: -; j_call: TRBJ1-5; cdr3_nt: TGTGCCTGGACAGGGAATCAGCCCCAGCATTTT; cdr3_aa: CAWTGNQPQHF
v_call: TRBV30; d_call: TRBD1; clone_size: -; j_call: TRBJ1-5; cdr3_nt: TGTGCCTGGAGTGAGGGGACAGTGTTCAATCAGCCCCAGCATTTT; cdr3_aa: CAWSEGTVFNQPQHF
v_call: TRBV2; d_call: TRBD1; clone_size: -; j_call: TRBJ1-6; cdr3_nt: TGTGCCAGCAGTACAGGGGGCTCCCTCGATAATTCACCCCTCCACTTT; cdr3_aa: CASSTGGSLDNSPLHF
v_call: TRBV9; d_call: TRBD2; clone_size: -; j_call: TRBJ2-1; cdr3_nt: TGTGCCAGCAGCCCCTCCGCGGGCGGGGGTGACAATGAGCAGTTCTTC; cdr3_aa: CASSPSAGGGDNEQFF
v_call: TRBV4-1; d_call: TRBD1; clone_size: -; j_call: TRBJ1-2; cdr3_nt: TGCGCCAGCAGCCAATCCACGACAGGGGCCGCATATGGCTACACCTTC; cdr3_aa: CASSQSTTGAAYGYTF
v_call: TRBV6-1; d_call: TRBD1; clone_size: -; j_call: TRBJ2-7; cdr3_nt: TGTGCCAGTGGGACAGGGTTTACCGAGCAGTACTTC; cdr3_aa: CASGTGFTEQYF
v_call: TRBV9; d_call: -; clone_size: -; j_call: TRBJ2-2; cdr3_nt: TGTGCCAGCAGCATAGGGTCAGCGAACACCGGGGAGCTGTTTTTT; cdr3_aa: CASSIGSANTGELFF
v_call: TRBV11-2; d_call: TRBD2; clone_size: -; j_call: TRBJ2-3; cdr3_nt: TGTGCCAGCAGCCCGGCGTTGGCGGGAGCTACGACGCAGTATTTT; cdr3_aa: CASSPALAGATTQYF
v_call: TRBV5-1; d_call: -; clone_size: -; j_call: TRBJ1-4; cdr3_nt: TGCGCCAGCAGCTTGCAGGCAGGGATAGGCGAAAAACTGTTTTTT; cdr3_aa: CASSLQAGIGEKLFF
v_call: TRBV19; d_call: TRBD1; clone_size: -; j_call: TRBJ1-1; cdr3_nt: TGTGCCAGTAGCACAGGGGTATTCCTGAACACTGAAGCTTTCTTT; cdr3_aa: CASSTGVFLNTEAFF
v_call: TRBV9; d_call: -; clone_size: -; j_call: TRBJ1-6; cdr3_nt: TGTGCCAGCGGTCAGTTCGATAATTCACCCCTCCACTTT; cdr3_aa: CASGQFDNSPLHF
v_call: TRBV7-3; d_call: -; clone_size: -; j_call: TRBJ2-5; cdr3_nt: TGTGCCAGCAGCTTAGGGAGAAGAGAGACCCAGTACTTC; cdr3_aa: CASSLGRRETQYF
v_call: TRBV28; d_call: -; clone_size: -; j_call: TRBJ1-2; cdr3_nt: TGTGCCAGCAGTAGCTACAGGGAACTCCTAAATAACTATGGCTACACCTTC; cdr3_aa: CASSSYRELLNNYGYTF
v_call: TRBV6-4; d_call: -; clone_size: few; j_call: TRBJ1-1; cdr3_nt: TGTGCCAGCAGAGTACAACAGGGAATGAACACTGAAGCTTTCTTT; cdr3_aa: CASRVQQGMNTEAFF
v_call: TRBV28; d_call: TRBD2; clone_size: -; j_call: TRBJ2-7; cdr3_nt: TGTGCCACCGGGACTAGCGGGACCGGCGAGCAGTACTTC; cdr3_aa: CATGTSGTGEQYF
v_call: TRBV28; d_call: -; clone_size: -; j_call: TRBJ2-7; cdr3_nt: TGTGCCAGCAGTTTAGATCCTAGCGTCATCTACGAGCAGTACTTC; cdr3_aa: CASSLDPSVIYEQYF
v_call: TRBV2; d_call: -; clone_size: -; j_call: TRBJ2-7; cdr3_nt: TGTGCCAGCTCTGAAAGACAACTTAACGAGCAGTACTTC; cdr3_aa: CASSERQLNEQYF
v_call: TRBV18; d_call: TRBD2; clone_size: once; j_call: TRBJ2-3; cdr3_nt: TGTGCCAGCTCACCAATGAGACTAGCGGCTACAGATACGCAGTATTTT; cdr3_aa: CASSPMRLAATDTQYF
v_call: TRBV2; d_call: TRBD2; clone_size: -; j_call: TRBJ2-5; cdr3_nt: TGTGCCAGCAACGGACTAGCAGAGACCCAGTACTTC; cdr3_aa: CASNGLAETQYF